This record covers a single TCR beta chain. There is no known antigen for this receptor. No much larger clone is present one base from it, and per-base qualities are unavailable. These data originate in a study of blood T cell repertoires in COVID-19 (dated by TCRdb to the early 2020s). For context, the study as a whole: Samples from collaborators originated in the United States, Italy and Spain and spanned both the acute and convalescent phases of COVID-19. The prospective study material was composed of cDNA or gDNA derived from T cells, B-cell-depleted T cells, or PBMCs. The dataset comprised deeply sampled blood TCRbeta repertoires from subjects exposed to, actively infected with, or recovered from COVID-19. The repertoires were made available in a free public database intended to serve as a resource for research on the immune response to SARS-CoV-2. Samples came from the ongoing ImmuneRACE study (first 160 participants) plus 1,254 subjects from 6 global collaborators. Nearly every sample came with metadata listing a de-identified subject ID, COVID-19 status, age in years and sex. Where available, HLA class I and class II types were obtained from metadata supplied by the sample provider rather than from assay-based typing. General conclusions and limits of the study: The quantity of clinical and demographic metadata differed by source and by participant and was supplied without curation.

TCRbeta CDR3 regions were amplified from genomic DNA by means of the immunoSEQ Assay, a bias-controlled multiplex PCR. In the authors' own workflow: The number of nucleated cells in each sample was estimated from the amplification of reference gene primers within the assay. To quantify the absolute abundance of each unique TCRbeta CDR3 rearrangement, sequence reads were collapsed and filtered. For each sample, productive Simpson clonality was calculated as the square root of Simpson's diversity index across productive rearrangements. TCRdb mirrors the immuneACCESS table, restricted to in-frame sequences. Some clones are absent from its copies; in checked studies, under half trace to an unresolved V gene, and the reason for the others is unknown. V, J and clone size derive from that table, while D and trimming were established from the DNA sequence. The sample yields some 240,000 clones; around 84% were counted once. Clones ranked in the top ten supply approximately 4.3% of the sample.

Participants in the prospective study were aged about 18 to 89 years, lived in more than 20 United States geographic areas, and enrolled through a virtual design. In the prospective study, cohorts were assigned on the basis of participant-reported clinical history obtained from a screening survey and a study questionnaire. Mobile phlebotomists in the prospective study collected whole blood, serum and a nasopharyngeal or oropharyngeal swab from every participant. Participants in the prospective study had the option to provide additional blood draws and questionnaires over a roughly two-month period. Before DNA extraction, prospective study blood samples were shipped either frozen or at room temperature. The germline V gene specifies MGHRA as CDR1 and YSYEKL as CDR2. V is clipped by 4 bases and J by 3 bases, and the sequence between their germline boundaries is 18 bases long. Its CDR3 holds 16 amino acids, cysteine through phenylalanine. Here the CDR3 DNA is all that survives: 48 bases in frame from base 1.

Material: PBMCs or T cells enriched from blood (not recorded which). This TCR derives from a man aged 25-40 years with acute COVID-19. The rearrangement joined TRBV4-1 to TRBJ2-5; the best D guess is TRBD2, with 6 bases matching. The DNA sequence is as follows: TGCGCCAGCAGCCCCCCCGACGGAGGGGAGGAAGAGACCCAGTACTTC. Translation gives CASSPPDGGEEETQYF.